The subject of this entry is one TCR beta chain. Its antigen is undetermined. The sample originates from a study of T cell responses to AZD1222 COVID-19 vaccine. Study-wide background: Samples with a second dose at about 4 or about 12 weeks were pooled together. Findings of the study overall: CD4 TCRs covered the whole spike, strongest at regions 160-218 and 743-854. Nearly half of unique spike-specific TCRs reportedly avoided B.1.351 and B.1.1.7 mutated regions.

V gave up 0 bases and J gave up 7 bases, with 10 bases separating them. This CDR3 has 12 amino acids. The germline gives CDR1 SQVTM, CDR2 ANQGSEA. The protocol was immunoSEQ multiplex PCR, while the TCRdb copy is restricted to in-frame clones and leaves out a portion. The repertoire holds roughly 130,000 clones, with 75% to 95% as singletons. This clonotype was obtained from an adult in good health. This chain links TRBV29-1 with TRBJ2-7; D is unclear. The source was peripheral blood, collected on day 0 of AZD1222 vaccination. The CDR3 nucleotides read TGCAGCGTTGAAGACTTTGCCCGAGAGCAGTACTTC. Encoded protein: CSVEDFAREQYF.